What follows describes a single T cell receptor beta chain. This clonotype was observed at least ten times. The specificity of this receptor is unknown. No clone much larger than this one lies a single base away; base qualities are absent. These data belong to a study of read filtering for tumor transcriptome and immune sequencing (dated by TCRdb to 2020 to 2022). Regarding the research as a whole: The cohort had about 17 male and approximately 14 female patients with a mean age of roughly 64 years, ranging from roughly 45 to 80. By revised international staging, eight or nine patients were R-ISS I, some 16 were R-ISS II and roughly 7 were R-ISS III. Whole-transcriptome libraries were prepared with the TruSeq RNA Access Library Prep Kit after DNase treatment. TCR-region mapped reads per sample ranged from about 3.5 to 10.27 million with IR-seq versus only roughly 75 to 1273 with RNA-seq. Using the same bone marrow samples, the study ran both targeted immune repertoire sequencing and bulk whole-transcriptome sequencing and then compared the TCR repertoires from each method. A main aim was a read-filtering strategy for immune repertoire data, specifically whether clonotypes supported by a single read should be removed.

TCR libraries were built from roughly 400 ng RNA with the Immunoverse kit, using molecular barcoded adaptors covering alpha/delta and beta/gamma chains. TCR library preparation used the same RNA that was used for transcriptome sequencing. TCR libraries were sequenced on an Illumina HiSeq 4000 with 2 x 150 cycles. As for how the authors treated the data: TCR reads were aligned to human V, D, J and C references and assembled into CDR3 clonotypes with MiXCR, including quality filtering and error correction. Clonotype counts and gene usage diversity were analyzed with the tcR package in R. For inspection of raw mapping reads, RNA-seq reads were mapped by STAR aligner version 2.5.3a onto GRCh37 of the human genome. To test the effect of sequencing depth on detected clonotypes, IR-seq fastq files were randomly downsampled using Seqtk 1.3. The raw public data were reprocessed by TCRdb itself: fastp quality trimming at Q25, MiXCR clonotype calling, in-frame beta chains only. Records with the same CDR3 protein are collapsed into one entry carrying the most frequent genes and DNA. The V and J calls and clone size come from TCRdb's table, not from the authors' own analysis. Across this sample there are about 57,000 distinct CDR3 sequences, with approximately 15% seen only once. The ten largest clonotypes hold roughly 41% of the sample.

Results and caveats for the whole study, not just this receptor: In IR-seq, single-read clonotypes were 80% to 90% of clonotypes but 3% to 4% of total reads; in RNA-seq they were roughly 72% of clonotypes and 35% to 50% of reads. Removing single-read clonotypes increased the correlation between IR-seq and RNA-seq shared clonotype proportions. Compared with RNA-seq, IR-seq captured clonotypes at much greater depth and more reliably, and a smaller IR-seq throughput was enough to identify most of the shared clonotypes. Rather than purified T cells, the sorted CD138-negative fraction was a mixed bone marrow immune population.

Each patient had bone marrow sampled at the time of active disease. Ficoll-Hypaque density gradient centrifugation was used to isolate the bone marrow mononuclear cells. Myeloma plasma cells were removed and CD138-negative cells were obtained by negative selection following labeling with CD138 magnetic microbeads on a MACS separator. Flow cytometry with CD138 antibodies on an Attune NxT was used to check how pure the isolated cells were. TRIzol reagent was used to extract total RNA, and a NanoDrop spectrophotometer was used to quantify the extracted RNA. For each patient, paired RNA-seq and IR-seq were run on the CD138-negative bone marrow sample from that patient. The TCR was taken from a donor at least 40 years old with multiple myeloma. The sequenced sample consisted of a population of CD138-negative cells sorted from bone marrow. This sample's cell subset or site label indicates: bone marrow mononuclear cells depleted of CD138+ plasma/myeloma cells by negative magnetic selection.

DNA sequence: TGTGCCACCAGCAGAGAGACAGGGGTGGTGAATGAGCAGTTCTTC. It codes for CATSRETGVVNEQFF. The sequence is built from TRBV15 and TRBJ2-1; 8 bases in the junction line up with TRBD1. The CDR3 runs 15 amino acids, cysteine and phenylalanine included. The read is trimmed to its CDR3 DNA, 45 bases read in frame from base 1. V is pruned by 0 bases and J by 7 bases, leaving 5 bases of the junction without a gene match. As encoded in the germline V gene (reference sequence), CDR1 is LNHNV while CDR2 is YYDKDF. Beyond the CDR3, the reference TRBV15 and TRBJ2-1 genes provide the residues; the full variable domain reads: DAMVIQNPRYQVTQFGKPVTLSCSQTLNHNVMYWYQQKSSQAPKLLFHYYDKDFNNEADTPDNFQSRRPNTSFCFLDIRSPGLGDTAMYLCATSRETGVVNEQFFGPGTRLTVL.